One sample yielded the 5 T cell receptor beta chains listed below, sequenced in a study of glioma-infiltrating T cells after dendritic cell vaccination. Profiled with immunoSEQ multiplex PCR; TCRdb holds only in-frame clones, not every one. The table has roughly 68,000 clones, roughly 80% seen once; the top ten hold over 9%. The material sequenced was blood, taken before dendritic cell vaccination. These receptors all stem from a human donor with glioblastoma.

CDR3 protein: CASSIDGQGGSTDTQYF. DNA for the CDR3: TGTGCCAGTAGTATAGATGGCCAGGGCGGTTCCACAGATACGCAGTATTTT. The V call is TRBV19, the J call TRBJ2-3; D perhaps matches TRBD1 (5 bases). The CDR3 spans 17 residues. CDR1 and CDR2 (germline): LNHDA, SQIVND (reference sequence). The V and J ends lost 0 bases and 2 bases respectively, with 15 bases between them.

J is TRBJ2-2 and V is TRBV29-1; D might be TRBD1 (6 bases). This CDR3 contains 14 residues. The V gene's germline CDR1 is SQVTM and CDR2 ANQGSEA. V was pared by 5 bases and J by 0 bases, with 10 bases between. CDR3 residues: CSVPRTANTGELFF. In DNA, the CDR3 is TGCAGCGTTCCTCGGACAGCGAACACCGGGGAGCTGTTTTTT.

This chain uses TRBV5-4 with TRBJ1-2; TRBD1 matches 9 bases. CDR3 length: 15 amino acids. Germline CDR1 SGHNT, CDR2 YYREEE (reference sequence). Unmatched junction bases numbered 6, after V lost 2 bases and J lost 4 bases. The CDR3 sequence: CASSLPTGGGYGYTF. DNA of the CDR3: TGTGCCAGCAGCTTACCGACAGGGGGAGGCTATGGCTACACCTTC.

The gene calls are TRBV6-5 and TRBJ2-7; maybe TRBD2 (6 bases). CDR1 is MNHEY and CDR2 is SVGAGI in the germline V gene. The V and J ends lost 3 bases and 6 bases respectively, with 9 bases between them. The CDR3 covers 12 residues. The CDR3 loop is CASSYLGGEQYF. The CDR3 coding sequence is TGTGCCAGCAGTTATCTGGGAGGCGAGCAGTACTTC.

This chain's CDR3 is CASGSGGLSSYNEQFF. In nucleotides, the CDR3 is TGTGCCAGCGGTAGCGGGGGCCTTAGCTCCTACAATGAGCAGTTCTTC. The rearrangement uses TRBV28 and TRBJ2-1; 9 bases are shared with TRBD2. Germline V gene lookup returns CDR1 MDHEN and CDR2 SYDVKM. This CDR3 region has 16 residues. V was pared by 8 bases and J by 0 bases, with 8 bases of the junction left unmatched.